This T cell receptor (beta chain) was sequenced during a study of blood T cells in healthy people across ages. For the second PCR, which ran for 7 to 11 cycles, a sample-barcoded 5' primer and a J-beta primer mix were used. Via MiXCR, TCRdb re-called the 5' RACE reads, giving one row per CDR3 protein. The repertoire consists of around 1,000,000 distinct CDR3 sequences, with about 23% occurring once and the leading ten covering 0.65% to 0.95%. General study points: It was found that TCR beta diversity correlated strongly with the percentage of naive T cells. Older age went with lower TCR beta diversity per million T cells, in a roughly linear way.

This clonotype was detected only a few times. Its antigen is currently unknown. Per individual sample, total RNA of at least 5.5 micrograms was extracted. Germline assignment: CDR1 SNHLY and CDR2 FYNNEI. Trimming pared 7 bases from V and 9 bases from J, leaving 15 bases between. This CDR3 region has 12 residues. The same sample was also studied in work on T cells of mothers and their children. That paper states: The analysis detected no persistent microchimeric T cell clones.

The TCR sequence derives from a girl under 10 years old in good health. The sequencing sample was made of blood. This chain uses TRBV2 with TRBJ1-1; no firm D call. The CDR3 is CASTAPGLQAFF. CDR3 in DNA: TGTGCCAGCACCGCCCCTGGTCTCCAAGCTTTCTTT.